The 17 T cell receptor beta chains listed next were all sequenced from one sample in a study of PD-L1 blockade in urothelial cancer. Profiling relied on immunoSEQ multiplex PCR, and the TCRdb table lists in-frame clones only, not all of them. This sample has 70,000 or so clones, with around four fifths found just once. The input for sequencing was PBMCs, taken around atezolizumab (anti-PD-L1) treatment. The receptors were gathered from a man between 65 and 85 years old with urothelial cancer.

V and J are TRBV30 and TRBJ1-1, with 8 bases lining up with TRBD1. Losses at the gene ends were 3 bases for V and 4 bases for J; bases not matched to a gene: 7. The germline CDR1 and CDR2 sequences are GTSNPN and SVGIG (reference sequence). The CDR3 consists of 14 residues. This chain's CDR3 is CAWRGQGRSTEAFF. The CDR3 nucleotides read TGTGCCTGGAGAGGACAGGGTAGGAGCACTGAAGCTTTCTTT.

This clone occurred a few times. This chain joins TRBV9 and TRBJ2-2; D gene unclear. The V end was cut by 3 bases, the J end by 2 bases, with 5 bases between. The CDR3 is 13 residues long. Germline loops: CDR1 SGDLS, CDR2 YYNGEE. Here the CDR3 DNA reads TGTGCCAGCAGCGCGTTCAACACCGGGGAGCTGTTTTTT. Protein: CASSAFNTGELFF.

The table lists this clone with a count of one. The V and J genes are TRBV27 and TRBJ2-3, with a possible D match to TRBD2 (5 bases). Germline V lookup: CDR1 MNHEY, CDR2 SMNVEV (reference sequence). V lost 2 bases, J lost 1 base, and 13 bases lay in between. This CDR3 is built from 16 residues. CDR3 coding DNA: TGTGCCAGCAGTTTACCTCGGGGTAGGGGCACAGATACGCAGTATTTT. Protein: CASSLPRGRGTDTQYF.

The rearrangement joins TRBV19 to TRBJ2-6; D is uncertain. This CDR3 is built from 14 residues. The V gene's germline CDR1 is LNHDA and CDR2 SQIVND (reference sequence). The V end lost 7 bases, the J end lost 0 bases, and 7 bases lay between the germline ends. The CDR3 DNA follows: TGTGCCAGTATGAGGTTCTCTGGGGCCAACGTCCTGACTTTC. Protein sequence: CASMRFSGANVLTF.

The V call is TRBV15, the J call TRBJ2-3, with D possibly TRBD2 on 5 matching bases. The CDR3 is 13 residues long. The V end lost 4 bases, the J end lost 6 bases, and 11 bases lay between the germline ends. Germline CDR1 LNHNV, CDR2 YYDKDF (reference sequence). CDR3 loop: CATSTRSGDTQYF. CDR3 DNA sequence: TGTGCCACCAGCACCAGATCGGGGGATACGCAGTATTTT.

The CDR3 loop is CASSLVGLAGGFYNEQFF. For the CDR3, the DNA is TGTGCCAGCAGCTTGGTAGGATTAGCGGGAGGGTTCTACAATGAGCAGTTCTTC. V and J are TRBV5-8 and TRBJ2-1, with 11 bases aligning to TRBD2. This CDR3 comprises 18 residues. V shed 0 bases, J shed 3 bases, and the junction held 8 bases outside the gene matches. The germline V gene has CDR1 SGHTS and CDR2 YDEGEE.

The CDR3 is CAISETNRAEQYF. CDR3 nucleotide sequence: TGTGCCATCAGTGAGACGAACAGGGCCGAGCAGTACTTC. The genes are TRBV10-3 and TRBJ2-7; maybe TRBD1 (6 bases). The CDR3 sequence is 13 residues long. The V and J ends lost 2 bases and 6 bases respectively, with 11 bases between them. Germline CDR1 reads ENHRY; CDR2 reads SYGVKD.

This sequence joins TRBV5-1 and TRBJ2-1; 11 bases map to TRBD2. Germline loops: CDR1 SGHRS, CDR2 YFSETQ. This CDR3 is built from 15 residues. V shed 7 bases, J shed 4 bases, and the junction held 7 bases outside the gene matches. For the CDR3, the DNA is TGCGCCAGCGGTTTTACTAGCGGGAGTTACAATGAGCAGTTCTTC. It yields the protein CASGFTSGSYNEQFF.

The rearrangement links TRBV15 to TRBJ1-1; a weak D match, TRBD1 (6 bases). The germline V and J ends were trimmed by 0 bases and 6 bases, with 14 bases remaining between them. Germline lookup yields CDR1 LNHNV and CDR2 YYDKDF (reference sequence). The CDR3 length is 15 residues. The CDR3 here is CATSRERRGGSEAFF. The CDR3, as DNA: TGTGCCACCAGCAGAGAACGGAGAGGGGGATCTGAAGCTTTCTTT. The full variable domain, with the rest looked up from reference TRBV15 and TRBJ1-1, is DAMVIQNPRYQVTQFGKPVTLSCSQTLNHNVMYWYQQKSSQAPKLLFHYYDKDFNNEADTPDNFQSRRPNTSFCFLDIRSPGLGDTAMYLCATSRERRGGSEAFFGQGTRLTVV.

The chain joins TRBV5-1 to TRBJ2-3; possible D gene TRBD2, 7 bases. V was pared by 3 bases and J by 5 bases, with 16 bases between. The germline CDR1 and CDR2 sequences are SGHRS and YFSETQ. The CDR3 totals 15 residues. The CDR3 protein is CASSSGRGAGDTQYF. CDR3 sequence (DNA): TGCGCCAGCAGCTCGGGACGGGGGGCGGGAGATACGCAGTATTTT.

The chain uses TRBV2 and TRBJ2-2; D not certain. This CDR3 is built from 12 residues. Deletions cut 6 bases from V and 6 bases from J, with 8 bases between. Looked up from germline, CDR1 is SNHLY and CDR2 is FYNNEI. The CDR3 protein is CASRILSGELFF. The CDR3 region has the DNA TGTGCCAGCAGAATTTTATCCGGGGAGCTGTTTTTT.

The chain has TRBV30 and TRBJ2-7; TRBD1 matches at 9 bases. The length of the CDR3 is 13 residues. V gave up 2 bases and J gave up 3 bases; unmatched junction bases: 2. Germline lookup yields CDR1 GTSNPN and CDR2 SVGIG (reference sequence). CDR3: CAWSTTGGYEQYF. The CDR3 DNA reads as TGTGCCTGGAGTACGACAGGGGGCTACGAGCAGTACTTC.

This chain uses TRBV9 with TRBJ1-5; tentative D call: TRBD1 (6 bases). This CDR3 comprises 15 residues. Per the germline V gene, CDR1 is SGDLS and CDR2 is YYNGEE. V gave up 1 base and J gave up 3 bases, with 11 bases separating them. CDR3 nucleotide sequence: TGTGCCAGCAGCGTAAATCAGGGGCCCAATCAGCCCCAGCATTTT. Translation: CASSVNQGPNQPQHF.

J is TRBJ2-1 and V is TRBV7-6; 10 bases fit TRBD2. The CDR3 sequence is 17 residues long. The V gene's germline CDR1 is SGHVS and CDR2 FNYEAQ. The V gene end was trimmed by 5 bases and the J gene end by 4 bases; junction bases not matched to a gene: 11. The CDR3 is CASSPSRTSGSYNEQFF. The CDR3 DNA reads TGTGCCAGCAGCCCCAGTAGGACTAGCGGTTCGTACAATGAGCAGTTCTTC. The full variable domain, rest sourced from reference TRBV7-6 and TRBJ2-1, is GAGVSQSPRYKVTKRGQDVALRCDPISGHVSLYWYRQALGQGPEFLTYFNYEAQQDKSGLPNDRFSAERPEGSISTLTIQRTEQRDSAMYRCASSPSRTSGSYNEQFFGPGTRLTVL.

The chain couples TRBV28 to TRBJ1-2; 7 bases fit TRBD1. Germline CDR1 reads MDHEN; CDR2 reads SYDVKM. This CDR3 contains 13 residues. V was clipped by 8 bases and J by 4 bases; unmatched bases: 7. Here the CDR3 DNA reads TGTGCCAGCGGGACAGCAAACTCCTATGGCTACACCTTC. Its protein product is CASGTANSYGYTF.

The CDR3 DNA is TGTGCCAGCAGCTCCGGGACACCCTACGAGCAGTACTTC. Translated: CASSSGTPYEQYF. The chain joins TRBV7-2 to TRBJ2-7; TRBD1 might be the D (6 bases). The CDR3 runs 13 residues. V dropped 4 bases and J dropped 2 bases, with 9 bases sitting between them. Germline assignment: CDR1 SGHTA and CDR2 FQGNSA.

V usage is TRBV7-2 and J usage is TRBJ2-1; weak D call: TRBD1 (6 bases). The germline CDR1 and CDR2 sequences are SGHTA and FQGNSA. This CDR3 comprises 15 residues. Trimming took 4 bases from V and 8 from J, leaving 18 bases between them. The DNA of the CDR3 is TGTGCCAGCAGCTCCTCACTATACCCAGGGGATGAGCAGTTCTTC. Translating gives CASSSSLYPGDEQFF.